The rows below give T cell receptor beta chains drawn from one sample of a study of T cells in Graves' hyperthyroidism and ophthalmopathy. TCRdb processed the multiplex PCR reads anew with MiXCR; each CDR3 protein has one entry. The table records approximately 200,000 distinct CDR3 sequences, about 17% of them present only once. Source material: blood. The receptors here all came from a middle-aged man with Graves' hyperthyroidism. Both conserved end residues are part of each CDR3. The D gene is left open where the match is weak. Size tells how often a clone was seen (once, few, many) or the class of an expanded clone, and some rows leave it out.

j_call	d_call	v_call	clone_size	cdr3_aa	cdr3_nt
TRBJ2-1	NA	TRBV19	many	CASSIESGEWGYNEQFF	TGTGCCAGTAGTATAGAGTCGGGAGAATGGGGCTACAATGAGCAGTTCTTC
TRBJ2-3	TRBD2	TRBV7-9	NA	CASTQLATNTDTQYF	TGTGCCAGCACCCAACTAGCGACCAACACAGATACGCAGTATTTT
TRBJ2-7	NA	TRBV11-3	many	CASSFTGLGEQYF	TGTGCCAGCAGCTTTACAGGGCTGGGGGAGCAGTACTTC
TRBJ2-7	TRBD1	TRBV10-2	many	CASSVGTGGFEQYF	TGCGCCAGCAGTGTAGGGACAGGGGGCTTCGAGCAGTACTTC
TRBJ1-1	TRBD1	TRBV10-3	many	CAIRGTGEGTEAFF	TGTGCCATCAGGGGGACAGGGGAGGGCACTGAAGCTTTCTTT
TRBJ2-7	NA	TRBV28	many	CASSFPRFHYEQYF	TGTGCCAGCAGTTTTCCCCGGTTTCACTACGAGCAGTACTTC
TRBJ2-1	TRBD2	TRBV20-1	many	CSARDHAGVVNEQFF	TGCAGTGCTAGAGATCACGCGGGGGTGGTCAATGAGCAGTTCTTC
TRBJ1-5	NA	TRBV28	many	CASRPTSGFQPQHF	TGTGCCAGCAGACCTACCTCAGGTTTCCAGCCCCAGCATTTT
TRBJ1-5	NA	TRBV28	many	CASRFSGQPQHF	TGTGCCAGCCGGTTTAGCGGTCAGCCCCAGCATTTT
TRBJ2-5	TRBD2	TRBV7-2	once	CASSLASGGQTQYF	TGTGCCAGCAGCTTGGCTAGCGGGGGACAGACCCAGTACTTC
TRBJ2-5	NA	TRBV27	many	CASSRRQAGSETQYF	TGTGCCAGCAGTCGCCGACAGGCCGGTAGTGAGACCCAGTACTTC
TRBJ1-1	TRBD1	TRBV11-3	NA	CASSFRYRGDTEAFF	TGTGCCAGCAGCTTTAGATACAGGGGTGACACTGAAGCTTTCTTT
TRBJ2-3	NA	TRBV5-1	few	CASSTTQSTDTQYF	TGCGCCAGCAGCACGACACAGAGCACAGATACGCAGTATTTT
TRBJ1-2	NA	TRBV4-1	once	CVSSQGAVNYGYTF	TGCGTCAGCAGCCAAGGGGCCGTGAACTATGGCTACACCTTC
TRBJ1-1	NA	TRBV27	many	CASSSRRGRNTEAFF	TGTGCCAGCAGTTCCCGCAGGGGTAGGAACACTGAAGCTTTCTTT
TRBJ2-1	NA	TRBV7-2	NA	CASSLAFSGNEQFF	TGTGCCAGCAGCTTAGCCTTCTCTGGAAATGAGCAGTTCTTC
TRBJ2-7	NA	TRBV20-1	NA	CSAEQAYEQYF	TGCAGTGCTGAACAAGCCTACGAGCAGTACTTC
TRBJ2-7	TRBD2	TRBV28	many	CASSSGTSIFEQYF	TGTGCCAGCAGCTCCGGGACTAGTATTTTCGAGCAGTACTTC
TRBJ2-7	TRBD2	TRBV28	many	CASGGAGGSYEQYF	TGTGCCAGCGGGGGTGCGGGGGGCTCCTACGAGCAGTACTTC
TRBJ2-7	NA	TRBV5-1	many	CASSSMGAREQYF	TGCGCCAGCAGCTCAATGGGGGCGCGGGAGCAGTACTTC
TRBJ1-1	TRBD1	TRBV11-3	many	CASSQQGAGTEAFF	TGTGCCAGCAGCCAACAGGGGGCTGGAACTGAAGCTTTCTTT
TRBJ2-7	NA	TRBV2	many	CASSYYRDEQYF	TGTGCCAGCAGTTATTACAGGGACGAGCAGTACTTC
TRBJ2-5	NA	TRBV19	few	CASSTLQGETQYF	TGTGCCAGTAGTACCTTGCAAGGGGAGACCCAGTACTTC
TRBJ2-7	NA	TRBV7-2	NA	CASSIGLSGYEQYF	TGTGCCAGCAGCATCGGACTCTCGGGTTACGAGCAGTACTTC
TRBJ1-2	TRBD1	TRBV14	NA	CASSQLGGTFYGYTF	TGTGCCAGCAGCCAATTAGGGGGCACCTTCTATGGCTACACCTTC
TRBJ1-6	NA	TRBV25-1	many	CASSEGLRTYNSPLHF	TGTGCCAGCAGTGAAGGCCTGAGAACCTATAATTCACCCCTCCACTTT
TRBJ1-4	NA	TRBV20-1	many	CSAPGGSRQSEKLFF	TGCAGTGCCCCGGGCGGATCAAGGCAAAGCGAAAAACTGTTTTTT
TRBJ1-4	NA	TRBV20-1	NA	CSGGDGGKLFF	TGCAGTGGCGGGGATGGTGGAAAACTGTTTTTT
TRBJ2-2	NA	TRBV2	NA	CASSVEHNTGELFF	TGTGCCAGCAGTGTAGAGCACAACACCGGGGAGCTGTTTTTT
TRBJ1-4	NA	TRBV6-2/TRBV6-3	few	CASRIGTANEKLFF	TGTGCCAGCAGAATCGGGACGGCTAATGAAAAACTGTTTTTT
TRBJ2-2	NA	TRBV13	many	CASSRNTGELFF	TGTGCCAGCAGTCGGAATACCGGGGAGCTGTTTTTT
TRBJ2-5	NA	TRBV6-2/TRBV6-3	many	CASSYSSGRETQYF	TGTGCCAGCAGTTACTCGTCAGGGCGTGAGACCCAGTACTTC
TRBJ2-7	NA	TRBV7-2	NA	CASSLGSRVSYEQYF	TGTGCCAGCAGCCTGGGAAGCAGGGTCTCCTACGAGCAGTACTTC
TRBJ2-7	NA	TRBV20-1	many	CSARIDAYEQYF	TGCAGTGCTAGAATAGATGCCTACGAGCAGTACTTC
TRBJ2-7	TRBD2	TRBV7-3	NA	CASSRLAGGPNEQYF	TGTGCCAGCAGCCGACTAGCGGGGGGGCCCAACGAGCAGTACTTC
TRBJ1-6	TRBD1	TRBV5-5	few	CASSAGRGNSPLHF	TGTGCCAGCAGCGCGGGCAGGGGGAATTCACCCCTCCACTTT
TRBJ2-1	NA	TRBV6-1	few	CASSSRDGTLGYSYNEQFF	TGTGCCAGCAGTAGCCGGGACGGGACTTTGGGGTATTCCTACAATGAGCAGTTCTTC
TRBJ2-2	NA	TRBV9	many	CASSVFWGFTGELFF	TGTGCCAGCAGCGTATTCTGGGGGTTCACCGGGGAGCTGTTTTTT
TRBJ1-5	TRBD1	TRBV6-1	few	CASSEDRGQPQHF	TGTGCCAGCAGTGAAGACAGGGGGCAGCCCCAGCATTTT
TRBJ2-3	NA	TRBV27	many	CASTRGSLQGTQYF	TGTGCCAGCACCCGAGGTTCGTTACAAGGAACGCAGTATTTT
TRBJ1-5	NA	TRBV12-3/TRBV12-4	many	CASSSRGGAGQPQHF	TGTGCCAGCAGTTCAAGGGGGGGGGCTGGACAGCCCCAGCATTTT